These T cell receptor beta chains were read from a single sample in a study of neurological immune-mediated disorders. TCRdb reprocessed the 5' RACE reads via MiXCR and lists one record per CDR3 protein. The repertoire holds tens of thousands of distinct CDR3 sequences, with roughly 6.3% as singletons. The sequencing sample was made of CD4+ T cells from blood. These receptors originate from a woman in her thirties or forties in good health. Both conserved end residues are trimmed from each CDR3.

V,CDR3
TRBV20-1,SARTSGVAQEQF
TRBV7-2,ASSIGSIGNEQY
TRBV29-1,SVESWTDTQY
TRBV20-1,SARAPLDEQY
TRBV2,ATRPGGPLKPS
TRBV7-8,ASSHAIQSTGAISYEQY
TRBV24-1,ATSFGTGRTDTQY
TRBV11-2,ASSFRQNTEAF
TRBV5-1,ASSLTGAFYEQY
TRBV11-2,ASSLGTGTSYT
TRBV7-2,ASSPDFGNIQY
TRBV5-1,ASRQTGIGVAGELF
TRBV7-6,ASSLGGGRIWRETQY
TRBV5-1,ASSLLGNYGYT
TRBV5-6,ASSFGTLSTDTQY